The 32 T cell receptor beta chains presented below share a single source sample, sequenced in a study of T cells in Graves' hyperthyroidism and ophthalmopathy. Researchers amplified the TCR beta CDR3 regions from RNA transcripts. Initially, a first-round RT-PCR of the TCR CDR3 employed the HTBI primer set. TCRdb used MiXCR to reprocess the multiplex PCR reads, holding one entry per CDR3 protein. The repertoire consists of about 660,000 distinct CDR3 sequences, with 45% occurring once and the leading ten covering about 7%. Sequences were obtained from peripheral blood or thyroid tissue (not recorded which). These receptors came from an adult man with Graves' disease, either hyperthyroidism or ophthalmopathy (not recorded which).

The chain couples TRBV7-2 to TRBJ2-5; TRBD1 matches at 9 bases. The CDR3 consists of 16 residues. Unmatched junction bases numbered 8, after V lost 4 bases and J lost 2 bases. The V gene's germline CDR1 is SGHTA and CDR2 FQGNSA. CDR3 in DNA: TGTGCCAGCAGCTCCCCCCGGGACAGGGTTCAAGAGACCCAGTACTTC. Residues: CASSSPRDRVQETQYF.

Details on this clonotype: A much more abundant neighbour one base away suggests this may be a read error. The chain employs TRBV2 and TRBJ1-2; a weak D match, TRBD1 (6 bases). The CDR3 has 13 amino acids. Germline CDR1 SNHLY, CDR2 FYNNEI. CDR3 in DNA: TGTGCCAGCAGTCCAAGGGGGGACTATGGCCACACCTTC. This translates into CASSPRGDYGHTF.

The table lists this clonotype with many counts. V usage is TRBV29-1 and J usage is TRBJ1-2; unclear D gene. V was clipped by 4 bases and J by 7 bases, with 10 bases between them. From germline, CDR1 is SQVTM and CDR2 ANQGSEA. The CDR3 spans 11 residues. In DNA, the CDR3 is TGCAGCGTTGCCGACGCGGGTGGCTACACCTTC. It codes for CSVADAGGYTF.

CDR3 in DNA: TGTGCCATCAGTATTGGGGAACCTGGGGCCAACGTCCTGACTTTC. Translation gives CAISIGEPGANVLTF. V gene TRBV10-3 combines with J gene TRBJ2-6; D is unclear. Deletions cut 5 bases from V and 2 bases from J, with 10 bases between. Germline CDR1 reads ENHRY; CDR2 reads SYGVKD. The CDR3 contains 15 residues.

This clonotype has just a few counts. The V gene is TRBV7-2, the J gene TRBJ1-1; D might be TRBD1 (6 bases). Between the trimmed V and J ends, which lost 2 bases and 5 bases, there was a span of 12 bases. The CDR3 is 14 amino acids. Germline V gives CDR1 SGHTA, CDR2 FQGNSA. The CDR3 nucleotides are TGTGCCAGCAGCTTATCACAGAGGGGGACTGAAGCTTTCTTT. It codes for CASSLSQRGTEAFF. The entire variable domain, with the rest obtained from reference TRBV7-2 and TRBJ1-1, is as follows: GAGVSQSPSNKVTEKGKDVELRCDPISGHTALYWYRQSLGQGLEFLIYFQGNSAPDKSGLPSDRFSAERTGGSVSTLTIQRTQQEDSAVYLCASSLSQRGTEAFFGQGTRLTVV.

This clonotype was counted at least ten times. The chain carries TRBV15 and TRBJ1-2, with 7 positions matching TRBD1. The CDR3 has 14 residues. Germline V gene lookup returns CDR1 LNHNV and CDR2 YYDKDF (reference sequence). The V gene end was trimmed by 1 base and the J gene end by 7 bases; junction bases not matched to a gene: 6. The CDR3 DNA is TGTGCCACCAGCAGAGGACAGGGTTATGGTGGCTACACCTTC. Its translation is CATSRGQGYGGYTF.

The rearrangement uses TRBV7-2 and TRBJ1-2; 8 bases are shared with TRBD1. In germline, CDR1 is SGHTA, CDR2 FQGNSA. The CDR3 is 14 residues long. V shed 1 base, J shed 7 bases, and the junction held 5 bases outside the gene matches. Written as DNA, the CDR3 is TGTGCCAGCAGCTTAGGGACAGGGATTAGTGGCTACACCTTC. Amino acids: CASSLGTGISGYTF.

This clonotype was found a few times. V is TRBV12-3 or TRBV12-4 and J is TRBJ2-7; either TRBD1 or TRBD2 may supply D (5 bases each). The CDR3 contains 18 residues. Trimming pared 6 bases from V and 0 bases from J, leaving 24 bases between. CDR3 nucleotides: TGTGCCAGCAGCCTACGGGACGGATTTACTTCGAGCTCCTACGAGCAGTACTTC. It translates to CASSLRDGFTSSSYEQYF.

This chain uses TRBV7-9 with TRBJ1-3; TRBD1 might be the D (5 bases). The CDR3 is 15 residues long. V lost 5 bases, J lost 0 bases, and 11 bases lay in between. Germline CDR1 and CDR2: SEHNR and FQNEAQ (reference sequence). In DNA, the CDR3 is TGTGCCAGCAGCCCCGCCGGGACCTCTGGAAACACCATATATTTT. Translation: CASSPAGTSGNTIYF.

This chain uses TRBV19 with TRBJ2-7, with 7 bases fitting TRBD1. This CDR3 has 15 amino acids. Germline V gene lookup returns CDR1 LNHDA and CDR2 SQIVND (reference sequence). Unmatched junction bases numbered 5, after V lost 2 bases and J lost 1 base. The CDR3 is CASSIKGQRSYEQYF. The CDR3 coding sequence is TGTGCCAGTAGTATAAAGGGACAGCGGTCCTACGAGCAGTACTTC.

In its sample, this clonotype was seen many times. The CDR3 is CSVSSGLAGSLGGEQYF. The CDR3 region has the DNA TGCAGCGTTTCTTCTGGACTAGCGGGTTCCCTTGGCGGTGAGCAGTACTTC. The chain couples TRBV29-1 to TRBJ2-7, with 11 bases identical to TRBD2. After removal of 5 bases from V and 7 bases from J, the junction contained 19 bases not matched to a gene. CDR1 and CDR2 from the germline V gene are SQVTM and ANQGSEA. The CDR3 loop spans 17 amino acids.

This clonotype has just one count. This chain uses TRBV7-2 with TRBJ1-2; tentative D call: TRBD1 (5 bases). Germline lookup yields CDR1 SGHTA and CDR2 FQGNSA. V was trimmed by 5 bases and J by 8 bases, leaving 18 bases between them. The CDR3 has 14 amino acids. Here the CDR3 reads CASSQDSREDGYTF. DNA of the CDR3: TGTGCCAGCAGCCAAGATAGCAGGGAGGACGGCTACACCTTC.

This clonotype was seen just once. Here the CDR3 reads CATSSVFTGSGANVLTF. DNA for the CDR3: TGTGCCACCAGCAGTGTTTTCACGGGCTCTGGGGCCAACGTCCTGACTTTC. This chain links TRBV15 with TRBJ2-6, with D hard to call. The germline V gene has CDR1 LNHNV and CDR2 YYDKDF (reference sequence). CDR3 length equals 17 residues. V dropped 3 bases and J dropped 0 bases, with 12 bases sitting between them.

The chain has TRBV7-6 and TRBJ2-7; D is possibly TRBD1 (5 bases). In germline, CDR1 is SGHVS, CDR2 FNYEAQ. This CDR3 is built from 14 residues. V was cut by 5 bases and J by 1 base, with 12 bases left in between. CDR3: CASSQAQGSYEQYF. In DNA form, the CDR3 reads TGTGCCAGCAGCCAAGCTCAGGGATCCTACGAGCAGTACTTC.

In this sample, this clonotype turned up many times. The V gene is TRBV9, the J gene TRBJ2-7, with TRBD1 matching over 9 bases. This CDR3 is built from 15 residues. Germline loops: CDR1 SGDLS, CDR2 YYNGEE. V was clipped by 0 bases and J by 3 bases; unmatched bases: 4. This chain's CDR3 is CASSVAPGQGYEQYF. DNA of the CDR3: TGTGCCAGCAGCGTAGCACCGGGACAGGGCTACGAGCAGTACTTC.

This clonotype has ten or more counts. The chain links TRBV9 to TRBJ1-4, with 10 nucleotides matching TRBD1. CDR1 is SGDLS, CDR2 YYNGEE, per germline. V lost 4 bases, J lost 7 bases, and 7 bases stayed unmatched. This CDR3 is 15 amino acids long. The CDR3, as DNA: TGTGCCAGCAGCCCTCGGGACAGGGGAGGTGAAAAACTGTTTTTT. Its protein is CASSPRDRGGEKLFF.

The rearrangement links TRBV10-3 to TRBJ2-7; no clear D. The V end lost 6 bases, the J end lost 2 bases, and 11 bases lay between the germline ends. In germline, CDR1 is ENHRY, CDR2 SYGVKD. The CDR3 runs 13 residues. CDR3 coding DNA: TGTGCCATCAGCGTCCGGTCCCCCTACGAGCAGTACTTC. It translates to CAISVRSPYEQYF.

This clonotype has just a few counts. This chain uses TRBV7-2 with TRBJ1-2; TRBD1 matches at 8 bases. V lost 4 bases and J lost 4; bases outside the gene matches: 8. CDR1 and CDR2 (germline): SGHTA, FQGNSA. The CDR3 runs to 15 residues. The DNA of the CDR3 is TGTGCCAGCAGCTCGCCCGAGACAGGGGTCTATGGCTACACCTTC. The encoded protein is CASSSPETGVYGYTF.

This clonotype was detected many times. V is TRBV7-9 and J is TRBJ2-7, with no clear D. The CDR3 spans 14 residues. Trimming cost V 0 bases and J 2 bases, with 8 bases left between them. Germline CDR1 SEHNR, CDR2 FQNEAQ (reference sequence). CDR3 residues: CASSLALRPYEQYF. CDR3 bases: TGTGCCAGCAGCTTAGCTCTCCGGCCCTACGAGCAGTACTTC.

This rearrangement joins TRBV7-9 to TRBJ2-5, with no clear D. V dropped 2 bases and J dropped 2 bases, with 9 bases sitting between them. Germline CDR1 and CDR2: SEHNR and FQNEAQ (reference sequence). CDR3 size: 14 residues. The CDR3 DNA reads as TGTGCCAGCAGCTTACAGCTGGGGCAAGAGACCCAGTACTTC. Encoded protein: CASSLQLGQETQYF.

DNA of the CDR3: TGCAGTGCTAGTCAATTCCGGGAACGGAATTCACCCCTCCACTTT. Amino acid sequence: CSASQFRERNSPLHF. This chain uses TRBV20-1 with TRBJ1-6; D gene unclear. The germline V gene encodes CDR1 DFQATT and CDR2 SNEGSKA (reference sequence). The CDR3 sequence is 15 residues long. Trimming took off 3 bases at V and 7 bases at J, with 16 bases between the two ends.

A few counts support this clonotype. The V and J genes are TRBV7-9 and TRBJ2-5, with TRBD2 as a possible D gene (6 bases). This CDR3 contains 14 residues. V shed 5 bases and J shed 5 bases, with 15 bases lying between them. Looked up from germline, CDR1 is SEHNR and CDR2 is FQNEAQ (reference sequence). The CDR3 region is CASSPLRDGETQYF. The CDR3 coding sequence is TGTGCCAGCAGCCCTTTGCGGGATGGGGAGACCCAGTACTTC.

This clonotype turned up a few times. The chain joins TRBV20-1 to TRBJ2-5; 10 bases line up with TRBD1. The CDR3 contains 15 residues. The V gene's germline CDR1 is DFQATT and CDR2 SNEGSKA (reference sequence). Losses at the gene ends were 7 bases for V and 4 bases for J; bases not matched to a gene: 12. This CDR3 is CSVQPGTGVGETQYF. DNA for the CDR3: TGCAGTGTCCAACCCGGGACAGGGGTCGGAGAGACCCAGTACTTC.

This rearrangement joins TRBV20-1 to TRBJ1-2; 7 bases align to TRBD1. This CDR3 is 13 amino acids long. Germline-derived CDR1 and CDR2 are DFQATT and SNEGSKA (reference sequence). Unmatched junction bases numbered 9, after V lost 3 bases and J lost 8 bases. CDR3 loop: CSAREDRNEGYTF. For the CDR3, the DNA is TGCAGTGCTAGGGAGGACAGGAACGAGGGCTACACCTTC.

J is TRBJ1-3 and V is TRBV7-9; TRBD1 might be the D (5 bases). Per the germline V gene, CDR1 is SEHNR and CDR2 is FQNEAQ (reference sequence). The CDR3 has 17 residues. V was pared by 4 bases and J by 4 bases, with 20 bases between. The CDR3 nucleotides are TGTGCCAGCAGCTCCCTCGGGGGGATCGTTTCCGGAAACACCATATATTTT. Translating it yields CASSSLGGIVSGNTIYF.

The genes are TRBV10-3 and TRBJ2-5; weak D call: TRBD1 (6 bases). The length of the CDR3 is 13 residues. Germline assignment: CDR1 ENHRY and CDR2 SYGVKD. Trimming took off 8 bases at V and 4 bases at J, with 14 bases between the two ends. The CDR3 coding sequence is TGTGCCATCTGCCCAACAGGGCTAGAGACCCAGTACTTC. Translating gives CAICPTGLETQYF.

This clonotype was observed a few times. V gene TRBV25-1 combines with J gene TRBJ2-7; 8 nucleotides match TRBD1. The trim removed 8 bases at V and 9 bases at J, leaving 9 bases unmatched. The CDR3 runs to 12 residues. CDR1 MGHDK and CDR2 SYGVNS come from the germline V gene. The CDR3 DNA reads TGTGCCAGCTCACCCGGACAGGGAGGGCAGTACTTC. Translating it yields CASSPGQGGQYF.

The rearrangement uses TRBV6-5 and TRBJ2-7; D gene ambiguous. This CDR3 has 14 residues. Trimming shortened V by 2 bases and J by 7 bases, and 15 bases separated the two germline ends. Per the germline V gene, CDR1 is MNHEY and CDR2 is SVGAGI. The CDR3 DNA reads TGTGCCAGCAGTTACATGGACCCCCGGTGGGAGCAGTACTTC. Its translation is CASSYMDPRWEQYF.

This clonotype appeared many times. The rearrangement joins TRBV7-6 to TRBJ2-7; TRBD2 matches 9 bases. V was pared by 4 bases and J by 5 bases, with 6 bases of the junction left unmatched. This CDR3 has 14 residues. Germline V gene sequence: CDR1 SGHVS, CDR2 FNYEAQ. CDR3 DNA: TGTGCCAGCAGCTCGAGCGGGAGGAGGGACGAGCAGTACTTC. Residues: CASSSSGRRDEQYF.

Here the CDR3 DNA reads TGTGCCGCGACAGGAGGTGGCTACACCTTC. Its translation: CAATGGGYTF. The genes are TRBV25-1 and TRBJ1-2; possibly TRBD1 for D (6 bases). The CDR3 length is 10 residues. V was trimmed by 11 bases and J by 7 bases, leaving 11 bases between them. Per the germline V gene, CDR1 is MGHDK and CDR2 is SYGVNS.

In regard to this clonotype: At one end, the junction sequence differs from germline, possibly due to a read error. The chain links TRBV7-6 to TRBJ2-7; 10 nucleotides align to TRBD1. Germline V gene data show CDR1 as SGHVS and CDR2 as FNYEAQ. CDR3 length equals 15 residues. The CDR3 region has the DNA TGTACCAGCAGCCAAGGGGACAGGGGAACCTACGAGCAGTACTTC. It translates to CTSSQGDRGTYEQYF.

A word on this clonotype: Sequence at one end of the junction differs from germline and may be a read error. The chain combines TRBV7-8 with TRBJ1-1, with a weak D call TRBD1 (6 bases). Germline CDR1 is SGHVS and CDR2 is FQNEAQ. This CDR3 region has 15 residues. The CDR3 sequence: CASSSYRVRDTEAFF. CDR3 coding DNA: TGTGCCAGCAGCTCCTACAGGGTTCGCGACACAGAAGCTTTCTTT.